Listed below are T cell receptor beta chains from one sample, sequenced in a study of patients and donors after allogeneic stem cell transplantation. In TCRdb, the RT-PCR reads were re-called with MiXCR into one record per CDR3 protein. The table shows over 130,000 distinct CDR3 sequences, with roughly two fifths occurring only once. Source material: blood, either unsorted or a sorted T cell fraction (not recorded which). All receptors come from a human donor who was either an allogeneic HSCT recipient or a stem cell or donor lymphocyte infusion donor (not recorded which). It is not recorded whose cells these are; they may come from a transplant donor. Both conserved end residues are part of each CDR3. Fields, in order: CDR3 DNA, CDR3 protein, J gene, clone size, V gene, D gene. The D gene is left open where the match is weak. Not all rows give a size; the values are once, few, many and, for expanded clones, a class.

TGTGCCAGCAGTTTGGGGGACAATCATGAAAAACTGTTTTTT,CASSLGDNHEKLFF,TRBJ1-4,few,TRBV12-3/TRBV12-4,NA
TGTGCCAGCAGCTTAACGGGCAGGGGGCAGGATACACCCCTCCACTTT,CASSLTGRGQDTPLHF,TRBJ1-6,few,TRBV7-3,TRBD1
TGCAGTGCCCCGGGGGCTATCTACAATGAGCAGTTCTTC,CSAPGAIYNEQFF,TRBJ2-1,NA,TRBV20-1,NA
TGTGCCAGCAGTTTGGCCAGCTCTTCCTATGGCTACACTTTC,CASSLASSSYGYTF,TRBJ1-2,few,TRBV12-3/TRBV12-4,NA
TGTGCCACCAGCAGGGGGGCGACTGAAGCTTTCTTT,CATSRGATEAFF,TRBJ1-1,few,TRBV15,NA
TGTGCCAGCAGCTTGCTTCCAGGGGGCAACACTGAAGCTTTCTTT,CASSLLPGGNTEAFF,TRBJ1-1,NA,TRBV5-5,TRBD1
TGCGCCAGCAGCCCGTCCCCCGGGCTAGCCTACGAGCAGTACTTC,CASSPSPGLAYEQYF,TRBJ2-7,few,TRBV5-1,NA
TGTGCCAGCATCCTGGACAGGTTCAATGGAGGCTACACCTTC,CASILDRFNGGYTF,TRBJ1-2,few,TRBV7-9,TRBD1
TGCGCCAGCAGCTTGGGGGACACTAGCAATCAGCACCAGCATTTT,CASSLGDTSNQHQHF,TRBJ1-5,NA,TRBV5-1,NA
TGTGCCACCAGCACCAGACAGGGAGGGGCTGAAGCTTTCTTT,CATSTRQGGAEAFF,TRBJ1-1,NA,TRBV15,TRBD1
TGTGCCAGCAGTTACTGGGGAACAGGGGGCGATCAGCCCCAGCATTTT,CASSYWGTGGDQPQHF,TRBJ1-5,few,TRBV6-6,TRBD1
TGTGCCAGCAGCCAAGTATCTGGGGACACTGAAGCTTTCTTT,CASSQVSGDTEAFF,TRBJ1-1,few,TRBV3-1,NA
TGTGCCAGCAGTGCCCGACAGGGGCCAGGGCAAGGTAACACTGAAGCTTTCTTT,CASSARQGPGQGNTEAFF,TRBJ1-1,once,TRBV27,TRBD1
TGTGCCAGCAGTTTCCTCCGAGGGGGGAATGAGCAGTTCTTC,CASSFLRGGNEQFF,TRBJ2-1,NA,TRBV12-3/TRBV12-4,NA
TGCGCCAGCAGCCAAGGAGCCAATGAGCAGTTCTTC,CASSQGANEQFF,TRBJ2-1,NA,TRBV4-3,NA
TGCGCCAGCAGCCAATCCGGGAATAATGAAAAACTGTTTTTT,CASSQSGNNEKLFF,TRBJ1-4,NA,TRBV4-3,NA
TGTGCCAGCAGTTTGGGACACTTTAATTCACCCCTCCACTTT,CASSLGHFNSPLHF,TRBJ1-6,NA,TRBV12-3/TRBV12-4,NA
TGTGCCAGCAGCCCAGGGGACCAGCAAGAGACCCAGTACTTC,CASSPGDQQETQYF,TRBJ2-5,few,TRBV12-3/TRBV12-4,NA
TGCGCCAGCAGCTTCGCGGGCGAGCAGTACTTC,CASSFAGEQYF,TRBJ2-7,NA,TRBV5-1,NA
TGTGCCAGCAGCTTAGCATCCTTCCCGTTACCGGTGCAGTTCGGGGAGCTGTTTTTT,CASSLASFPLPVQFGELFF,TRBJ2-2,NA,TRBV11-2,NA
TGTGCCAGCAGCGTAGATGATGCGGGGAACACAGATACGCAGTATTTT,CASSVDDAGNTDTQYF,TRBJ2-3,few,TRBV9,NA
TGTGCCAGCAGCTTAGACCCCTGGACTAGCTCAGATACGCAGTATTTT,CASSLDPWTSSDTQYF,TRBJ2-3,NA,TRBV7-9,TRBD2
TGTGCCAGCAGTTTAGCCGGGAATTCACCCCTCCACTTT,CASSLAGNSPLHF,TRBJ1-6,many,TRBV12-3/TRBV12-4,NA
TGTGCCAGCAGCTCCAGGACGGAACAAGAGACCCAGTACTTC,CASSSRTEQETQYF,TRBJ2-5,NA,TRBV9,NA
TGTGCCAGCAGCTCCCGGGACAGGGACCCTAACGGACTCTACGAGCAGTACTTC,CASSSRDRDPNGLYEQYF,TRBJ2-7,once,TRBV9,TRBD1
TGTGCCAGCAGCCCGTTGACAGGCCTGACGAACACTGAAGCTTTCTTT,CASSPLTGLTNTEAFF,TRBJ1-1,NA,TRBV9,NA
TGTGCCACCAGCAGAGATCCGTTCGGACAGGGGCATCCGAACACTGAAGCTTTCTTT,CATSRDPFGQGHPNTEAFF,TRBJ1-1,few,TRBV15,TRBD1
TGTGCCAGCAGTCGGGACAACTACGAGCAGTACTTC,CASSRDNYEQYF,TRBJ2-7,NA,TRBV28,NA
TGTGCCAGCAGTTTTTCGTGGGACACCGCTTACGGCTACACCTTC,CASSFSWDTAYGYTF,TRBJ1-2,few,TRBV27,NA
TGTGCCATCTCAGCAGGGACCGGGGAGACCCAGTACTTC,CAISAGTGETQYF,TRBJ2-5,few,TRBV10-3,NA
TGTGCCAGCACCGAGGAGGGTGAAGCTTTCTTT,CASTEEGEAFF,TRBJ1-1,NA,TRBV6-1,NA
TGTGCCAGCAGTCCGGGAGTCTATAGCAATCAGCCCCAGCATTTT,CASSPGVYSNQPQHF,TRBJ1-5,NA,TRBV6-5,NA
TGTACCAGCAGTTACTCTTATAACACCGGGGAGCTGTTTTTT,CTSSYSYNTGELFF,TRBJ2-2,NA,TRBV6-2/TRBV6-3,NA
TGTGCCAGCAGTTACCGGGACGGAGTCTATGGCTACACCTTC,CASSYRDGVYGYTF,TRBJ1-2,NA,TRBV6-2/TRBV6-3,NA
TGTGCCAGCAGACCCGGGGGGCTTCCTGGAAACACCATATATTTT,CASRPGGLPGNTIYF,TRBJ1-3,NA,TRBV28,NA
TGTGCCAGCAGTTTACGAACCCCCCTCTCCGGGACAGGCGAAAAACTGTTTTTT,CASSLRTPLSGTGEKLFF,TRBJ1-4,few,TRBV28,TRBD1
TGTGCCAGCGTAGGGACGACAGCGGGAAACACCATATATTTT,CASVGTTAGNTIYF,TRBJ1-3,few,TRBV6-5,NA
TGTGCCAGCGGACAGCGAACTACAGATACGCAGTATTTT,CASGQRTTDTQYF,TRBJ2-3,NA,TRBV11-2,NA
TGTGCCAGCAGTTTACAGGGGCCCATACTTGAATATAGCAATCAGCCCCAGCATTTT,CASSLQGPILEYSNQPQHF,TRBJ1-5,NA,TRBV12-3/TRBV12-4,NA
TGTGCCAGCAGCGGATCCGGGACCGCCTCTATCGAGGGCTACACCTTC,CASSGSGTASIEGYTF,TRBJ1-2,many,TRBV9,NA
TGCGCCAGCAGCCATTTACCTTTGGGGGACTATGGCTACACCTTC,CASSHLPLGDYGYTF,TRBJ1-2,once,TRBV4-3,NA
TGTGCCAGCAGCCCCGCGGGAGGAGGGATTGGCACTGAAGCTTTCTTT,CASSPAGGGIGTEAFF,TRBJ1-1,few,TRBV9,NA
TGTGCCAGCAGTTTAGCGGTGCGGGATCAGCCCCAGCATTTT,CASSLAVRDQPQHF,TRBJ1-5,NA,TRBV12-3/TRBV12-4,NA
TGTGCCAGCAGTTATCCCCCCTCCTCAGGACAGGGCAAGAATTCACCCCTCCACTTT,CASSYPPSSGQGKNSPLHF,TRBJ1-6,NA,TRBV6-6,TRBD1